The 14 T cell receptor beta chains below come from one sample, sequenced in a study of cytomegalovirus exposure and HLA in healthy donors. The PCR used 60 Vbeta and 13 Jbeta primers. Measured with immunoSEQ multiplex PCR; TCRdb has only the in-frame clones, and not every one. Among about 150,000 clones, roughly 82% were seen once, and the ten largest hold around 6.6%. Input material: PBMCs. These receptors all come from a woman in her forties or fifties in good health and CMV-seropositive.

The V gene is TRBV29-1, the J gene TRBJ2-5; 7 bases map to TRBD1. The end of the DNA fits TRBJ2-7 better, so the J call may be wrong. The CDR3 spans 12 residues. CDR1 is SQVTM and CDR2 is ANQGSEA in the germline V gene. The CDR3 nucleotides read TGCAGCGTTATTGGGGACAGCTACGAGCAGTACTTC. This sequence encodes CSVIGDSYEQYF.

The CDR3 is CASSSGQFRSPLHF. The CDR3 DNA reads as TGTGCCAGCAGTTCAGGGCAGTTTCGGTCACCCCTCCACTTT. This chain uses TRBV27 with TRBJ1-6, with D possibly TRBD1 on 5 matching bases. Germline V gives CDR1 MNHEY, CDR2 SMNVEV (reference sequence). Trimming took 4 bases from V and 10 from J, leaving 14 bases between them. This CDR3 spans 14 amino acids.

V usage is TRBV28 and J usage is TRBJ1-5; possible D gene TRBD1, 6 bases. The ends were cut back, 7 bases at V and 0 bases at J, with 13 bases in the middle. The length of the CDR3 is 15 residues. Germline V gene sequence: CDR1 MDHEN, CDR2 SYDVKM. CDR3: CASMRGQSSNQPQHF. CDR3 coding DNA: TGTGCCAGCATGCGGGGGCAGAGTAGCAATCAGCCCCAGCATTTT.

The DNA for the CDR3 is TGTGCCAGCCTCACTCTGAGTGGCGGGGAGCTGTTTTTT. Translation gives CASLTLSGGELFF. This rearrangement joins TRBV18 to TRBJ2-2; D unclear. Deletions cut 8 bases from V and 7 bases from J, with 14 bases between. The CDR3 spans 13 residues. From germline, CDR1 is KGHSH and CDR2 LQKENI.

V and J are TRBV6-1 and TRBJ1-1; tentative D call: TRBD1 (5 bases). In germline, CDR1 is MNHNS, CDR2 SASEGT. The CDR3 sequence is 13 residues long. V was clipped by 6 bases and J by 3 bases, with 11 bases between them. The CDR3 bases are TGTGCCAGCAGCGTCAGGGCGGACACTGAAGCTTTCTTT. This codes for CASSVRADTEAFF.

This chain links TRBV11-1 with TRBJ2-3, with 7 bases that match TRBD2. The germline V gene has CDR1 SGHAT and CDR2 FQDESV (reference sequence). This CDR3 contains 16 residues. V dropped 3 bases and J dropped 7; count of bases not matched to a gene: 13. The CDR3 DNA reads TGTGCCAGCAGCTTCTCCAATATGGGAGGGCGATATACGCAGTATTTT. Translation: CASSFSNMGGRYTQYF.

The chain uses TRBV5-4 and TRBJ2-1; D is perhaps TRBD2 (5 bases). V was shortened by 5 bases and J by 8 bases, with 20 bases between the two germline ends. Germline V gene lookup returns CDR1 SGHNT and CDR2 YYREEE (reference sequence). The CDR3 has 15 residues. CDR3 region: CASSLKLVSLHEQFF. The DNA of the CDR3 is TGTGCCAGCAGTCTAAAACTAGTCTCCCTGCATGAGCAGTTCTTC. The full variable domain, its missing parts supplied by reference TRBV5-4 and TRBJ2-1, is ETGVTQSPTHLIKTRGQQVTLRCSSQSGHNTVSWYQQALGQGPQFIFQYYREEENGRGNFPPRFSGLQFPNYSSELNVNALELDDSALYLCASSLKLVSLHEQFFGPGTRLTVL.

This clone was recorded once. The J gene is TRBJ1-1, the V gene TRBV10-3, with D perhaps TRBD1 (6 bases). The CDR3 covers 13 residues. Germline assignment: CDR1 ENHRY and CDR2 SYGVKD. In DNA, the CDR3 is TGTGCTACCGCCAGGGGACCGAACACTGAAGCTTTCTTT. Translation gives CATARGPNTEAFF.

This clone has just one count. One end of the junction is discordant with germline, which a read error may explain. This same CDR3 is encoded by further DNA sequences in the sample. The chain carries TRBV5-6 and TRBJ2-7, with D hard to call. Germline V lookup: CDR1 SGHDT, CDR2 YYEEEE. CDR3 size: 11 residues. The CDR3 DNA sequence: TGTGCCAGCAGCTTCTCCTCCGAGCAGTACTTC. Amino acids: CASSFSSEQYF. Variable domain in full (rest from reference TRBV5-6 and TRBJ2-7): DAGVTQSPTHLIKTRGQQVTLRCSPKSGHDTVSWYQQALGQGPQFIFQYYEEEERQRGNFPDRFSGHQFPNYSSELNVNALLLGDSALYLCASSFSSEQYFGPGTRLTVT.

The chain carries TRBV6-5 and TRBJ1-1; D is ambiguous. Germline values: CDR1 MNHEY, CDR2 SVGAGI. V was cut by 0 bases and J by 7 bases, with 12 bases left in between. The CDR3 sequence is 14 residues long. The CDR3 nucleotides read TGTGCCAGCAGTTACTCGACCGGTACGGGTGAAGCTTTCTTT. Amino acid sequence: CASSYSTGTGEAFF.

This sequence joins TRBV2 and TRBJ2-1; 11 bases line up with TRBD2. CDR1 is SNHLY and CDR2 is FYNNEI in the germline V gene. The trim removed 6 bases at V and 5 bases at J, leaving 6 bases unmatched. The CDR3 sequence is 15 residues long. This CDR3 reads CASRTTSGGNNEQFF. The CDR3 nucleotides read TGTGCCAGCAGGACAACTAGCGGGGGTAACAATGAGCAGTTCTTC.

The rearrangement uses TRBV13 and TRBJ2-3, with no clear D. The V end was cut by 5 bases, the J end by 4 bases, with 10 bases between. CDR1 is PRHDT, CDR2 FYEKMQ, per germline (reference sequence). This CDR3 is 13 amino acids long. Written as DNA, the CDR3 is TGTGCCAGCAGCCCCCACGCGCCAGATACGCAGTATTTT. Translating it yields CASSPHAPDTQYF. The whole variable domain, filled in from reference TRBV13 and TRBJ2-3, reads AAGVIQSPRHLIKEKRETATLKCYPIPRHDTVYWYQQGPGQDPQFLISFYEKMQSDKGSIPDRFSAQQFSDYHSELNMSSLELGDSALYFCASSPHAPDTQYFGPGTRLTVL.

The chain recombines TRBV7-9 with TRBJ2-1, with D unclear. Germline V gene data show CDR1 as SEHNR and CDR2 as FQNEAQ (reference sequence). This CDR3 comprises 15 residues. V lost 1 base to trimming and J lost 6 bases, with 13 bases between them. Here the CDR3 reads CASSLVARLGNEQFF. The DNA of the CDR3 is TGTGCCAGCAGCTTAGTGGCGAGGTTGGGCAATGAGCAGTTCTTC.

This rearrangement joins TRBV4-1 to TRBJ1-1; 12 bases match TRBD1. Germline CDR1 and CDR2: MGHRA and YSYEKL. V shed 6 bases and J 5 bases; nucleotides not matched to a gene: 7. The CDR3 is 15 residues long. The CDR3 here is CASSPGQGAGTEAFF. In DNA form, the CDR3 reads TGCGCCAGCAGTCCGGGACAGGGGGCAGGTACTGAAGCTTTCTTT.